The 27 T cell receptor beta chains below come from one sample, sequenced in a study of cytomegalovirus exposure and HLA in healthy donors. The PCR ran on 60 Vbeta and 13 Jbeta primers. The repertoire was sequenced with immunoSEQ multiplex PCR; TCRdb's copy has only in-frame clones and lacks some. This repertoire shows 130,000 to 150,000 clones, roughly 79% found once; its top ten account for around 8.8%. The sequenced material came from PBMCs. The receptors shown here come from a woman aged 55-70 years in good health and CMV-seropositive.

In DNA form, the CDR3 reads TGTGCCAGCAGCTCCCAGGGACAGATCACTAGGTATGGCTACACCTTC. It translates to CASSSQGQITRYGYTF. This rearrangement joins TRBV5-4 to TRBJ1-2, with 7 bases fitting TRBD1. V was pared by 3 bases and J by 5 bases, with 13 bases of the junction left unmatched. The CDR3 length is 16 residues. Germline values: CDR1 SGHNT, CDR2 YYREEE (reference sequence).

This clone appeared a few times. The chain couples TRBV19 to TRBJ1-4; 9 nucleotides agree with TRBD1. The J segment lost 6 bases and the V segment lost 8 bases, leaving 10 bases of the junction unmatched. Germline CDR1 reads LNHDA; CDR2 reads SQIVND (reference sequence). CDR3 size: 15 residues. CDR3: CASQRGTGIDEKLFF. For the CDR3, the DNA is TGTGCCAGTCAGCGCGGGACAGGGATCGATGAAAAACTGTTTTTT. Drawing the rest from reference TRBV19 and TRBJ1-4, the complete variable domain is DGGITQSPKYLFRKEGQNVTLSCEQNLNHDAMYWYRQDPGQGLRLIYYSQIVNDFQKGDIAEGYSVSREKKESFPLTVTSAQKNPTAFYLCASQRGTGIDEKLFFGSGTQLSVL.

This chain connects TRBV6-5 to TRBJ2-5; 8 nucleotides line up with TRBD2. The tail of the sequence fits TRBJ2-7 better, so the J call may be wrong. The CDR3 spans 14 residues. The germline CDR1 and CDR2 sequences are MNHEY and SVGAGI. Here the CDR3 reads CASSYLAGSYEQYF. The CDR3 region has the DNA TGTGCCAGCAGTTACTTAGCGGGATCCTACGAGCAGTACTTC.

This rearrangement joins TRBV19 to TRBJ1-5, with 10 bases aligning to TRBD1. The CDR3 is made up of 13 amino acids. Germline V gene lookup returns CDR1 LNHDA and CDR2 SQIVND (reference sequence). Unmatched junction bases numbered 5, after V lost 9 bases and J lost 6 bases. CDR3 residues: CASRDRGGQPQHF. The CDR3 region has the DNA TGTGCCAGCCGGGACAGGGGAGGTCAGCCCCAGCATTTT.

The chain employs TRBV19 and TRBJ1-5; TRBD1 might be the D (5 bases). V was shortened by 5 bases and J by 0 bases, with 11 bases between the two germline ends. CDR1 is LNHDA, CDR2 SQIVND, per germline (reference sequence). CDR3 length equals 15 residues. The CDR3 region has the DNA TGTGCCAGTAGTCTACGGGGGAATAGCAATCAGCCCCAGCATTTT. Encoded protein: CASSLRGNSNQPQHF.

Here the CDR3 reads CASKVRRGMAAGGQTQYF. CDR3 sequence (DNA): TGTGCCAGCAAGGTTCGCCGAGGCATGGCGGCAGGGGGGCAGACCCAGTACTTC. The gene calls are TRBV28 and TRBJ2-5, with D perhaps TRBD1 (7 bases). CDR1 is MDHEN and CDR2 is SYDVKM in the germline V gene. Trimming stripped 7 bases from V and 6 bases from J, with 30 bases between. CDR3 length: 18 amino acids.

DNA for the CDR3: TGCAGCGTTAGGCGGACAGATACGCAGTATTTT. The encoded protein is CSVRRTDTQYF. The chain employs TRBV29-1 and TRBJ2-3; D gene ambiguous. Per germline, CDR1 SQVTM and CDR2 ANQGSEA. Trimming removed 5 bases from V and 3 bases from J, with 6 bases in between. This CDR3 region has 11 residues.

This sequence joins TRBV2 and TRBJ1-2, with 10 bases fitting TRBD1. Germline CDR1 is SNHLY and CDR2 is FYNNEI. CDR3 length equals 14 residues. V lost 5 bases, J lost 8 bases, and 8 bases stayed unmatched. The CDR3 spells CASSNSGTGAGYTF. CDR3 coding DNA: TGTGCCAGCAGTAATTCCGGGACAGGGGCGGGCTACACCTTC.

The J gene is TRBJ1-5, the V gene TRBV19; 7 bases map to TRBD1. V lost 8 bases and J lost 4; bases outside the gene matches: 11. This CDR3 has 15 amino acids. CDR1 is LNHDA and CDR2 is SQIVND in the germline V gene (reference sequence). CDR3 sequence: CASSPWDSKNQPQHF. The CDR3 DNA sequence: TGTGCCAGTTCCCCGTGGGACAGTAAAAATCAGCCCCAGCATTTT.

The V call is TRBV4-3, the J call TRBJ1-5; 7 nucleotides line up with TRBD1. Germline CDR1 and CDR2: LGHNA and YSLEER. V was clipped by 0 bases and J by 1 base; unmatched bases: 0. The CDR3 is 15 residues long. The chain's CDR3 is CASSQDRGSNQPQHF. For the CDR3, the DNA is TGCGCCAGCAGCCAAGACAGGGGGAGCAATCAGCCCCAGCATTTT.

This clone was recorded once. In DNA, the CDR3 is TGCGCCAGCAGCTTGGTCGGCAGGGGGGAAACAGATACGCAGTATTTT. This encodes CASSLVGRGETDTQYF. V is TRBV5-1 and J is TRBJ2-3; TRBD1 is a possible D gene (7 bases). V was trimmed by 0 bases and J by 3 bases, leaving 14 bases between them. CDR1 and CDR2 (germline): SGHRS, YFSETQ. This CDR3 has 16 amino acids. Filled out from reference TRBV5-1 and TRBJ2-3, the complete variable domain reads KAGVTQTPRYLIKTRGQQVTLSCSPISGHRSVSWYQQTPGQGLQFLFEYFSETQRNKGNFPGRFSGRQFSNSRSEMNVSTLELGDSALYLCASSLVGRGETDTQYFGPGTRLTVL.

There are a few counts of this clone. The CDR3 sequence: CASSYKGYEQYF. The DNA for the CDR3 is TGTGCCAGCAGTTACAAGGGGTACGAGCAGTACTTC. The chain couples TRBV6-6 to TRBJ2-7, with D possibly matching TRBD1 (5 bases). V lost 2 bases to trimming and J lost 4 bases, with 6 bases between them. Germline CDR1 and CDR2: MNHNY and SVGAGI (reference sequence). The CDR3 is 12 amino acids.

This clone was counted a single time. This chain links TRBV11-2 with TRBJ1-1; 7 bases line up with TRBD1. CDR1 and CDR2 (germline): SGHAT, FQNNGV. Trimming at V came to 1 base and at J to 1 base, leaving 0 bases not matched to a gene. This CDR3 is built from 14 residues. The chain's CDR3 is CASSLGDRNTEAFF. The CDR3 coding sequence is TGTGCCAGCAGCTTAGGGGACAGGAACACTGAAGCTTTCTTT.

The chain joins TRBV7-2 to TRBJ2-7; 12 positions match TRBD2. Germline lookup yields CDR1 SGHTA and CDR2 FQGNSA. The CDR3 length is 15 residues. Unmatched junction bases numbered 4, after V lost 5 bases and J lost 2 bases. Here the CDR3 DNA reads TGTGCCAGCAGCGCCCTAGCGGGAGGGCCCTACGAGCAGTACTTC. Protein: CASSALAGGPYEQYF.

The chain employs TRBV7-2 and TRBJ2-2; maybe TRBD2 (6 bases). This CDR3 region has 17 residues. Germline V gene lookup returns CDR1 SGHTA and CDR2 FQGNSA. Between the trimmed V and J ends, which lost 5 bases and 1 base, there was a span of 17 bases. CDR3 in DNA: TGTGCCAGCAGCCCTGATCTGGAGGGAAAGAACACCGGGGAGCTGTTTTTT. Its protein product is CASSPDLEGKNTGELFF.

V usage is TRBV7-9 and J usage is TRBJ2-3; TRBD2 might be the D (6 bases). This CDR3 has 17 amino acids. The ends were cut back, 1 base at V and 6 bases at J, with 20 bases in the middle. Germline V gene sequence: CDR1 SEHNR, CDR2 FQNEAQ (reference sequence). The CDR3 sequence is CASSLGGFGSHGDTQYF. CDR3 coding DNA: TGTGCCAGCAGCTTAGGCGGTTTCGGGAGCCATGGTGATACGCAGTATTTT.

CDR3 DNA sequence: TGCGCCAGCAGCCAAGGGGTGAGGGAGGGTGAAAAACTGTTTTTT. Protein sequence: CASSQGVREGEKLFF. The genes are TRBV4-1 and TRBJ1-4; D uncertain. Between the trimmed V and J ends, which lost 1 base and 7 bases, there was a span of 13 bases. The V gene's germline CDR1 is MGHRA and CDR2 YSYEKL. There are 15 residues in the CDR3.

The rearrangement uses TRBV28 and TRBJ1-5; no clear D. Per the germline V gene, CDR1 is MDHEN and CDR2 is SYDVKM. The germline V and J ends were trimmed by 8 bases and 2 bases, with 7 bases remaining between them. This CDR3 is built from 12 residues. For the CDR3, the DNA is TGTGCCAGCCGTTCAGGCAATCAGCCCCAGCATTTT. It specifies CASRSGNQPQHF.

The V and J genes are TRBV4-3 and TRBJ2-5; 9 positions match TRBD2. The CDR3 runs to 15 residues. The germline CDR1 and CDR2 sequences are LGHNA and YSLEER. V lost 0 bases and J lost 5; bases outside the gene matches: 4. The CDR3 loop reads CASSQDRAGGETQYF. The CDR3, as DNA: TGCGCCAGCAGCCAAGATAGGGCGGGAGGGGAGACCCAGTACTTC.

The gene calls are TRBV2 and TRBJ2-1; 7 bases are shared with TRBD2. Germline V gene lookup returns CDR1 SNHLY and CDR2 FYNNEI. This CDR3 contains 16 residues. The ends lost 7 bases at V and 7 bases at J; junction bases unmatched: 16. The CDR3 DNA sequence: TGTGCCAGCACGGAATCCCTAGCGGCATCGGGGAATGAGCAGTTCTTC. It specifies CASTESLAASGNEQFF.

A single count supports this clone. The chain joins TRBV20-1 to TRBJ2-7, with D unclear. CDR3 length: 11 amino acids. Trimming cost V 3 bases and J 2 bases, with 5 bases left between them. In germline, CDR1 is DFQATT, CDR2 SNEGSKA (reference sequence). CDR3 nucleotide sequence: TGCAGTGCTAGCGGTGCCTACGAGCAGTACTTC. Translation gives CSASGAYEQYF.

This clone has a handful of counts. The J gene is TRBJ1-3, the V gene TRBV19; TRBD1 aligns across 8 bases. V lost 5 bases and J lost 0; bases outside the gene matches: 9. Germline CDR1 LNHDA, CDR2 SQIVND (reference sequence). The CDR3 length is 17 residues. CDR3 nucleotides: TGTGCCAGTAGTGACGGACAGGGCATCATCTCTGGAAACACCATATATTTT. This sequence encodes CASSDGQGIISGNTIYF. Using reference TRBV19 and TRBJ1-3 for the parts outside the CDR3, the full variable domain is DGGITQSPKYLFRKEGQNVTLSCEQNLNHDAMYWYRQDPGQGLRLIYYSQIVNDFQKGDIAEGYSVSREKKESFPLTVTSAQKNPTAFYLCASSDGQGIISGNTIYFGEGSWLTVV.

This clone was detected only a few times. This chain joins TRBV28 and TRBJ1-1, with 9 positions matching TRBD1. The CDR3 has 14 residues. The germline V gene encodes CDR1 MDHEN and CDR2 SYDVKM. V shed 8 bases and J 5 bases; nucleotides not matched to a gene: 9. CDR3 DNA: TGTGCCAGCGGAAATAACAGGGGGCGGACTGAAGCTTTCTTT. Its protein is CASGNNRGRTEAFF.

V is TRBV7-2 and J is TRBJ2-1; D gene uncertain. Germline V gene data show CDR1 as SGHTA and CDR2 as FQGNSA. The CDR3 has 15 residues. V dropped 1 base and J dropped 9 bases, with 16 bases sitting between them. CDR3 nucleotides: TGTGCCAGCAGCTTAGGTAATAGTCCCCCAGGTGAGCAGTTCTTC. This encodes CASSLGNSPPGEQFF.

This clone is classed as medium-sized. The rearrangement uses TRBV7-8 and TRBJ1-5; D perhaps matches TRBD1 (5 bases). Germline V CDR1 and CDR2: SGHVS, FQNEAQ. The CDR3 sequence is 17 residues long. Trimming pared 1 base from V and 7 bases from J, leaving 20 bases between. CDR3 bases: TGTGCCAGCAGCTTAGGGGTTGGGGCGATGGGTTCCCAGCCCCAGCATTTT. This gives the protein CASSLGVGAMGSQPQHF.

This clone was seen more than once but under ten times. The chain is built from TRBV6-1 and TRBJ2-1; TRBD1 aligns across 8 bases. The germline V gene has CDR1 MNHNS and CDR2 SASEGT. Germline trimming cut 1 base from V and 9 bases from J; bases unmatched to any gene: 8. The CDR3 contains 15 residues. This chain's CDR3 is CASSEGTGSQPEQFF. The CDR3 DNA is TGTGCCAGCAGTGAAGGGACAGGGTCACAACCTGAGCAGTTCTTC.

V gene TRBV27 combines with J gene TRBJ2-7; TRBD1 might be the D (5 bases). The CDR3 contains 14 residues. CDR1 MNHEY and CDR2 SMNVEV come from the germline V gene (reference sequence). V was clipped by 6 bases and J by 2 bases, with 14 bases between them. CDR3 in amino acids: CASRNRTLPYEQYF. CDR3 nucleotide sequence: TGTGCCAGCAGAAACCGGACACTTCCCTACGAGCAGTACTTC.